This T cell receptor beta chain was recovered during a study of T cell responses to AZD1222 COVID-19 vaccine (dated by TCRdb to about 2021). Notes on the research overall: A total of just over 230 trial participants underwent TCR sequencing, of whom under 220 had received two doses of AZD1222 and 26 had received two doses of the MenACWY control vaccine. Trial participants were enrolled by age into subgroups of 18-55, 56-69 and 70-plus years, and about 150, 27 and 61 TCR-sequenced participants, respectively, were included in these subgroups.

What the authors observed across the whole study: Because no samples from the day 14 peak response were available, repertoires could be characterized only after the peak T cell response. Conclusions about previously exposed vaccinees were limited because only six AZD1222 recipients were SARS-CoV-2 seropositive at baseline. Most participants were white British and females outnumbered males, and the authors suggested that clonal diversity may have been underestimated. Spike-specific TCR breadth and depth rose significantly after two AZD1222 doses compared with day 0 and with MenACWY recipients. The 56-69-year group was small, and its depth increase did not reach significance, likely because of low power. The vaccine-associated CD4 TCRs covered the entire spike protein, and the dominant responses fell in regions 160-218 and 743-854. Epitopes outside the regions mutated in the B.1.351 and B.1.1.7 variants were reportedly recognized by nearly half of the unique spike-specific TCRs.

The CDR3 regions of human TCRbeta chains were analyzed by immunosequencing. Under the source paper's analysis protocol: Repertoire TCRs were checked for matches against a reference library of SARS-CoV-2-specific TCRs that had been generated using the MIRA antigen-specificity platform. Breadth meant the fraction of unique TCRs that were SARS-CoV-2-associated, whereas depth meant the fraction of total T cells that were SARS-CoV-2-associated. Using the MIRA data, every spike-specific TCR was mapped to the spike region that the TCR reacted to and assigned to either a CD4 or a CD8 class. Log10-transformed breadth and depth values were compared by one-way ANOVA with Sidak's multiple comparisons tests. What TCRdb holds here is the immuneACCESS table cut down to in-frame rearrangements. Part of the clones is not present; checked against another copy, under half of the missing clones reflect an unresolved V gene, and the others are unexplained. That table furnishes V, J and clone size, whereas the DNA furnished D and trimming. This sample comprises about 110,000 clones, roughly 92% of them detected only once. The leading ten clones occupy approximately 2.7% of the sample.

About this clone: Its specific antigen is unknown. Per-base quality was not reported, and no clone a single base away is much larger than it.

The junction shows trimming of 3 bases on V and 6 bases on J, and the gene matches do not reach 7 bases of it. Reading from cysteine to phenylalanine, the CDR3 counts 15 amino acids. Only CDR3 DNA is held: 45 bases, read in frame from base 1. Reading the germline V gene gives CDR1 ENHRY and CDR2 SYGVKD. The sample's time point label is to be understood as: about 28 days (+/-7) after the second vaccine dose. AZD1222 recipients whose second dose came at about 4 weeks and those whose second dose came at about 12 weeks were combined into one group, since spike-specific TCR depth and breadth did not differ between the two schedules. The vaccinee samples were drawn from two UK trials, COV001 and COV002, one of which was a single-blind randomized controlled phase 2/3 trial testing AZD1222 (ChAdOx1 nCoV-19) in healthy adults. For TCRbeta chain sequencing, PBMC samples from trial participants were taken at day 0 and at day 28 after the second dose.

The sample was peripheral blood, taken 28 days after the second AZD1222 dose. This receptor was obtained from an adult who received the AZD1222 COVID-19 vaccine. Recombination linked TRBV10-3 to TRBJ2-7; a stretch of 11 junction bases matches TRBD2. The sequence in DNA is TGTGCCATCAGTGACCCTAGCGGGGGGCCCCTCGAGCAGTACTTC. It is translated as CAISDPSGGPLEQYF.